These 7 T cell receptor beta chains were sequenced from one sample in a study of OX40 agonist ivuxolimab in advanced cancers. The assay was immunoSEQ multiplex PCR, and TCRdb's table has in-frame clones only and misses some. Of 42,000 or so clones in the sample, 70% to 90% were seen once. Sample: CD4+ or CD8+ T cells sorted from blood, taken in a trial of the OX40 agonist ivuxolimab. The source of these receptors is an adult with an advanced solid tumor such as melanoma, head and neck, liver or kidney cancer.

The table lists this clone with a count of one. The genes are TRBV11-2 and TRBJ2-7, with a tentative D call TRBD1 (5 bases). CDR1 is SGHAT, CDR2 FQNNGV, per germline. Between the trimmed V and J ends, which lost 5 bases and 3 bases, there was a span of 14 bases. This CDR3 has 14 amino acids. The CDR3 reads CASSTRHRIYEQYF. CDR3 bases: TGTGCCAGCAGCACCCGACACAGGATCTACGAGCAGTACTTC.

In its sample, this clone was seen once. This chain connects TRBV5-5 to TRBJ1-1, with 8 bases lining up with TRBD1. The CDR3 extends over 13 amino acids. Germline CDR1 and CDR2: SGHKS and YYEKEE (reference sequence). V lost 5 bases, J lost 4 bases, and 4 bases stayed unmatched. The CDR3 bases are TGTGCCAGCAGACGTACAGGGGGCACTGAAGCTTTCTTT. Its translation: CASRRTGGTEAFF.

The chain links TRBV11-3 to TRBJ2-2; 10 bases align to TRBD2. The CDR3 totals 19 residues. Germline V lookup: CDR1 SGHNT, CDR2 YENEEA. Losses at the gene ends were 6 bases for V and 2 bases for J; bases not matched to a gene: 15. The CDR3 bases are TGTGCCAGCAGTCCTCTCCGGGGGCTAGCGGGAGTAAACACCGGGGAGCTGTTTTTT. This gives the protein CASSPLRGLAGVNTGELFF.

The chain recombines TRBV5-1 with TRBJ1-2; possible D gene TRBD1, 6 bases. The CDR3 length is 15 residues. Germline-derived CDR1 and CDR2 are SGHRS and YFSETQ. Between the trimmed V and J ends, which lost 4 bases and 4 bases, there was a span of 17 bases. CDR3 in amino acids: CASSPDGQPTYGYTF. The CDR3 nucleotides read TGCGCCAGCAGCCCCGATGGACAGCCTACCTATGGCTACACCTTC.

The table lists this clone with a count of one. The genes are TRBV4-3 and TRBJ2-5, with 11 bases aligning to TRBD2. The V gene end was trimmed by 1 base and the J gene end by 4 bases; junction bases not matched to a gene: 5. This CDR3 comprises 16 residues. The germline CDR1 and CDR2 sequences are LGHNA and YSLEER. The CDR3 is CASSQAGLAVGETQYF. As DNA, the CDR3 is TGCGCCAGCAGCCAAGCGGGACTAGCGGTGGGAGAGACCCAGTACTTC.

V and J are TRBV2 and TRBJ2-7; D tentatively fits TRBD1 or TRBD2 (5 bases each). Germline CDR1 reads SNHLY; CDR2 reads FYNNEI. This CDR3 has 14 residues. The V gene lost 5 bases and the J gene lost 3 bases, with 14 bases spanning the gap. The CDR3 DNA is TGTGCCAGCAGTCCCGGGGCGAGGGGCTACGAGCAGTACGTC. Amino acids: CASSPGARGYEQYV.

V usage is TRBV9 and J usage is TRBJ1-2; no clear D. CDR1 and CDR2 (germline): SGDLS, YYNGEE. V gave up 1 base and J gave up 5 bases, with 18 bases separating them. This CDR3 has 16 amino acids. CDR3 amino acids: CASSVQAETQGYGYTF. For the CDR3, the DNA is TGTGCCAGCAGCGTACAGGCGGAAACTCAAGGGTATGGCTACACCTTC.